This T cell receptor (beta chain) was documented in a study of T cell repertoires in ileal Crohn's disease. General study results and limits: Clonal expansions were more frequent in active smokers than non-smokers at surgery.

As for this clone: Antigen specificity is unknown.

Generated by immunoSEQ multiplex PCR, the TCRdb table keeps only in-frame clones and is missing some. The table includes roughly 28,000 clones, about 81% detected once. Germline CDR1 LGHNT, CDR2 FRNRAP. The CDR3 loop spans 11 amino acids. Trimming stripped 6 bases from V and 4 bases from J, with 6 bases between. The sequence was collected from an adult with Crohn's disease. Source material: ileal tissue. The V gene is TRBV12-5, the J gene TRBJ2-5, with unresolved D. This chain's CDR3 is CASGPGETQYF. The CDR3 DNA reads TGTGCTAGTGGCCCGGGAGAGACCCAGTACTTC.